The present entry profiles one TCR beta chain with its context. Assay: immunoSEQ multiplex PCR; the TCRdb copy retains only in-frame clones and omits some. The sample records about 250,000 clones, around 89% being singletons. The data were obtained in a study of blood T cell repertoires in COVID-19. Overall study: Acute-phase and convalescent COVID-19 samples originated in the United States, Italy and Spain.

Germline lookup yields CDR1 MGHRA and CDR2 YSYEKL. This CDR3 contains 14 residues. V shed 4 bases, J shed 10 bases, and the junction held 11 bases outside the gene matches. Sequencing used peripheral blood. This TCR was sampled from a man aged 25-45 years with acute or convalescent COVID-19. The rearrangement uses TRBV4-1 and TRBJ2-5; 8 bases are a match to TRBD2. The CDR3: CASSPGGRPGFQYF. For the CDR3, the DNA is TGCGCCAGCAGCCCGGGGGGGCGCCCTGGGTTCCAGTACTTC.